The rows below give T cell receptor beta chains drawn from one sample of a study of cytomegalovirus exposure and HLA in healthy donors. Libraries were prepared by immunoSEQ multiplex PCR; TCRdb keeps only in-frame clonotypes and omits some of them. Found here are around 140,000 clones, about 87% of them singletons; the top ten hold roughly 5.2%. Sequencing used PBMCs. Source of these receptors: a woman aged 25 to 39 in good health and CMV-seronegative. CDR3s include the opening cysteine and the closing phenylalanine or tryptophan. The D gene is left open where the match is weak. Expanded clones are given a class, and other clones once, few, many or no size at all.

size | J | D | V | CDR3 | DNA
. | TRBJ2-5 | TRBD1 | TRBV18 | CASSPYSGGETQYF | TGTGCCAGCTCACCATACTCAGGGGGAGAGACCCAGTACTTC
few | TRBJ1-4 | . | TRBV4-1 | CASSQIETTNEKLFF | TGCGCCAGCAGCCAAATTGAGACAACTAATGAAAAACTGTTTTTT
. | TRBJ2-1 | . | TRBV4-1 | CASSQEDTTSYNEQFF | TGCGCCAGCAGCCAAGAGGACACAACCTCCTACAATGAGCAGTTCTTC
. | TRBJ1-3 | . | TRBV28 | CASSDSTSGNTIYF | TGTGCCAGCAGTGACTCTACTTCTGGAAACACCATATATTTT
few | TRBJ1-6 | TRBD1 | TRBV5-6 | CASSLAGQGINSPLHF | TGTGCCAGCAGCTTGGCTGGACAGGGGATTAATTCACCCCTCCACTTT
. | TRBJ2-7 | . | TRBV11-2 | CASSPPTGPQGEQYF | TGTGCCAGCAGCCCCCCCACCGGGCCCCAGGGGGAGCAGTACTTC
. | TRBJ2-1 | TRBD2 | TRBV7-9 | CASSLAMAGLASYNEQFF | TGTGCCAGCAGCTTAGCCATGGCGGGACTAGCTTCCTACAATGAGCAGTTCTTC
. | TRBJ1-1 | TRBD1 | TRBV4-3 | CASSQVTGQEAFF | TGCGCCAGCAGCCAAGTTACGGGACAGGAAGCTTTCTTT
. | TRBJ1-5 | TRBD1 | TRBV28 | CASSLFPRDRGGGQPQHF | TGTGCCAGCAGTTTATTCCCCCGGGACAGGGGAGGAGGACAGCCCCAGCATTTT
. | TRBJ2-7 | . | TRBV9 | CASSVECQGAMVYEQYF | TGTGCCAGCAGCGTAGAATGTCAGGGTGCCATGGTCTACGAGCAGTACTTC
. | TRBJ2-2 | TRBD1 | TRBV7-3 | CASSPGQAGELFF | TGTGCCAGCAGCCCCGGACAGGCCGGGGAGCTGTTTTTT
. | TRBJ2-7 | TRBD2 | TRBV6-6 | CASSYLGGLDEQYF | TGTGCCAGCAGTTACTTGGGAGGGCTAGACGAGCAGTACTTC
. | TRBJ2-1 | TRBD2 | TRBV11-2 | CASSPGTTSYNEQFF | TGTGCCAGCAGCCCCGGGACTACCTCCTACAATGAGCAGTTCTTC
. | TRBJ1-2 | . | TRBV6-1 | CASSPREGSYGYTF | TGTGCCAGCAGCCCTAGGGAGGGGAGCTATGGCTACACCTTC
. | TRBJ1-1 | TRBD1 | TRBV9 | CASSPRLIDRGQGFF | TGTGCCAGCAGCCCCCGCCTCATAGACAGGGGGCAGGGTTTCTTT
. | TRBJ2-3 | . | TRBV7-9 | CASSPNTQYF | TGTGCCAGCAGTCCCAATACGCAGTATTTT
few | TRBJ1-1 | TRBD1 | TRBV5-1 | CASSEQGMNTEAFF | TGCGCCAGCAGCGAACAGGGGATGAACACTGAAGCTTTCTTT
. | TRBJ1-4 | TRBD1 | TRBV9 | CASSTGTGILVTNEKLFF | TGTGCCAGCAGCACCGGGACAGGGATCTTGGTGACTAATGAAAAACTGTTTTTT
. | TRBJ2-5 | TRBD1 | TRBV4-2 | CASSQTGQGAWETQYF | TGTGCCAGCAGCCAGACGGGACAGGGGGCTTGGGAGACCCAGTACTTC
once | TRBJ2-7 | TRBD2 | TRBV7-9 | CASSLASSGPPRGVGEQYF | TGTGCCAGCAGCTTAGCGTCTAGCGGGCCACCCCGTGGTGTCGGCGAGCAGTACTTC
. | TRBJ2-2 | . | TRBV4-3 | CASSQDRSWTGELFF | TGCGCCAGCAGCCAAGATAGAAGTTGGACCGGGGAGCTGTTTTTT
. | TRBJ1-4 | . | TRBV4-1 | CASSLRQTDEKLFF | TGCGCCAGCAGCCTCCGACAGACGGATGAAAAACTGTTTTTT
. | TRBJ2-7 | . | TRBV27 | CASSAISYEQYF | TGTGCCAGCAGTGCTATATCCTACGAGCAGTACTTC
few | TRBJ2-3 | . | TRBV6-1 | CASSSAQYF | TGTGCCAGCAGTTCCGCGCAGTATTTT
. | TRBJ2-1 | TRBD2 | TRBV5-4 | CASSLPGTSVRNEQFF | TGTGCCAGCAGCTTGCCCGGGACTAGCGTTCGCAATGAGCAGTTCTTC
. | TRBJ2-7 | TRBD2 | TRBV11-2 | CASSLASGREQYF | TGTGCCAGCAGCTTAGCTAGCGGCCGCGAGCAGTACTTC
few | TRBJ1-1 | TRBD1 | TRBV5-4 | CASSRDRYTEAFF | TGTGCCAGCAGCAGGGACAGATACACTGAAGCTTTCTTT
. | TRBJ2-7 | . | TRBV5-1 | CASSLVSDSTYEQYF | TGCGCCAGCAGCTTGGTGTCGGACAGCACCTACGAGCAGTACTTC
once | TRBJ1-1 | . | TRBV9 | CASSVDGRVAFF | TGTGCCAGCAGCGTAGACGGCAGGGTGGCTTTCTTT
. | TRBJ1-1 | . | TRBV25-1 | CASSAPTTPNTEAFF | TGTGCCAGCAGTGCCCCTACCACCCCGAACACTGAAGCTTTCTTT
. | TRBJ2-1 | TRBD1 | TRBV19 | CASSRETGGAGDEQFF | TGTGCCAGTAGTAGAGAGACAGGGGGCGCCGGGGATGAGCAGTTCTTC